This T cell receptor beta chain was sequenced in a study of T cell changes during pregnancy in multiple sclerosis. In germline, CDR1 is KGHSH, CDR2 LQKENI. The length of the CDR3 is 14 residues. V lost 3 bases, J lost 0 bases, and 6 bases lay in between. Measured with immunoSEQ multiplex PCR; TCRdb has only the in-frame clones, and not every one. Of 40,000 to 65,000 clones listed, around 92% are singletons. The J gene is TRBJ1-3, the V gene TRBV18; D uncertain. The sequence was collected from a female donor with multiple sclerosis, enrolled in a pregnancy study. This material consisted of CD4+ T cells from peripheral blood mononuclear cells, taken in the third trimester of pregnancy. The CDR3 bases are TGTGCCAGCTCACCGGAGAGCTCTGGAAACACCATATATTTT. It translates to CASSPESSGNTIYF.